These 32 T cell receptor beta chains came from one sample sequenced in a study of blood T cell repertoires in COVID-19. TCRdb keeps only in-frame clones here, not all; method: immunoSEQ multiplex PCR. The sample carries about 180,000 clones, approximately 80% recorded once. The sample comprised peripheral blood. These receptors came from a woman between 35 and 50 years old with COVID-19, enrolled during active disease.

This chain joins TRBV4-2 and TRBJ1-1; 7 bases fit TRBD1. The CDR3 is 15 residues long. Germline-derived CDR1 and CDR2 are LGHNA and YNFKEQ. With 3 bases clipped from V and 4 bases from J, the junction kept 8 bases outside the gene matches. The CDR3 region is CASSHGQVGSTEAFF. CDR3 coding DNA: TGTGCCAGCAGCCATGGACAGGTGGGCAGCACTGAAGCTTTCTTT.

The V gene is TRBV19, the J gene TRBJ1-1; tentative D call: TRBD1 (5 bases). Germline CDR1 reads LNHDA; CDR2 reads SQIVND (reference sequence). CDR3 length equals 14 residues. V lost 7 bases and J lost 3, with 15 bases in between. Here the CDR3 DNA reads TGTGCCAGTACCTGGGGCCTTTGGGACACTGAAGCTTTCTTT. Protein: CASTWGLWDTEAFF. The whole variable domain, remainder taken from reference TRBV19 and TRBJ1-1, is DGGITQSPKYLFRKEGQNVTLSCEQNLNHDAMYWYRQDPGQGLRLIYYSQIVNDFQKGDIAEGYSVSREKKESFPLTVTSAQKNPTAFYLCASTWGLWDTEAFFGQGTRLTVV.

The V call is TRBV5-1, the J call TRBJ2-7; D is perhaps TRBD2 (5 bases). Trimming pared 4 bases from V and 3 bases from J, leaving 8 bases between. The germline CDR1 and CDR2 sequences are SGHRS and YFSETQ. This CDR3 contains 12 residues. The CDR3 loop reads CASSPGYYEQYF. The CDR3 region has the DNA TGCGCCAGCAGCCCGGGGTACTACGAGCAGTACTTC. The entire variable domain, with the rest obtained from reference TRBV5-1 and TRBJ2-7, is as follows: KAGVTQTPRYLIKTRGQQVTLSCSPISGHRSVSWYQQTPGQGLQFLFEYFSETQRNKGNFPGRFSGRQFSNSRSEMNVSTLELGDSALYLCASSPGYYEQYFGPGTRLTVT.

The chain couples TRBV11-2 to TRBJ2-1, with TRBD2 as a possible D gene (6 bases). CDR3 length equals 15 residues. The V gene lost 1 base and the J gene lost 7 bases, with 14 bases spanning the gap. Germline V lookup: CDR1 SGHAT, CDR2 FQNNGV. The CDR3 DNA reads TGTGCCAGCAGCTTAGTGGCGGGGTTCGGGAATGAGCAGTTCTTC. Protein: CASSLVAGFGNEQFF. The full variable domain, its missing parts supplied by reference TRBV11-2 and TRBJ2-1, is EAGVAQSPRYKIIEKRQSVAFWCNPISGHATLYWYQQILGQGPKLLIQFQNNGVVDDSQLPKDRFSAERLKGVDSTLKIQPAKLEDSAVYLCASSLVAGFGNEQFFGPGTRLTVL.

The V and J genes are TRBV7-7 and TRBJ1-3; the match to TRBD1 covers 10 bases. Germline lookup yields CDR1 SSHAT and CDR2 FNYEAQ (reference sequence). The CDR3 runs 17 residues. The V and J ends lost 1 base and 2 bases, in that order; junction bases with no gene match: 5. The CDR3 region is CASSLGGQGVTGNTIYF. The CDR3 bases are TGTGCCAGCAGCTTAGGTGGACAGGGGGTAACTGGAAACACCATATATTTT.

The rearrangement uses TRBV5-4 and TRBJ2-4; perhaps TRBD2 as D (6 bases). Per germline, CDR1 SGHNT and CDR2 YYREEE (reference sequence). Trimming cost V 1 base and J 7 bases, with 9 bases left between them. This CDR3 comprises 13 residues. This CDR3 is CASSLPGGNIQYF. CDR3 in DNA: TGTGCCAGCAGCTTGCCCGGAGGGAACATTCAGTACTTC.

The chain couples TRBV10-2 to TRBJ2-7, with D possibly TRBD1 on 5 matching bases. The CDR3 loop spans 12 amino acids. V gave up 5 bases and J gave up 4 bases, with 9 bases separating them. Germline V gene lookup returns CDR1 WSHSY and CDR2 SAAADI. The CDR3 coding sequence is TGCGCCAGCAGTCCTGGGGCTTACGAGCAGTACTTC. The encoded protein is CASSPGAYEQYF.

The rearrangement links TRBV9 to TRBJ2-7; no definite D call. V dropped 0 bases and J dropped 0 bases, with 13 bases sitting between them. In germline, CDR1 is SGDLS, CDR2 YYNGEE. The CDR3 totals 16 residues. The CDR3 sequence: CASSVGEIPSSYEQYF. The CDR3 bases are TGTGCCAGCAGCGTAGGTGAGATCCCGAGCTCCTACGAGCAGTACTTC. Full variable domain (remainder filled in from reference TRBV9 and TRBJ2-7): DSGVTQTPKHLITATGQRVTLRCSPRSGDLSVYWYQQSLDQGLQFLIQYYNGEERAKGNILERFSAQQFPDLHSELNLSSLELGDSALYFCASSVGEIPSSYEQYFGPGTRLTVT.

This chain links TRBV5-1 with TRBJ1-2, with TRBD1 identical over 8 bases. V shed 4 bases, J shed 0 bases, and the junction held 8 bases outside the gene matches. The CDR3 runs 16 residues. CDR1 and CDR2 from the germline V gene are SGHRS and YFSETQ. CDR3 nucleotides: TGCGCCAGCAGCGCCGGGACAGGCCGAGCTAACTATGGCTACACCTTC. Translated, it gives CASSAGTGRANYGYTF. Based on the CDR3 plus reference TRBV5-1 and TRBJ1-2, the full variable domain is KAGVTQTPRYLIKTRGQQVTLSCSPISGHRSVSWYQQTPGQGLQFLFEYFSETQRNKGNFPGRFSGRQFSNSRSEMNVSTLELGDSALYLCASSAGTGRANYGYTFGSGTRLTVV.

The chain recombines TRBV6-5 with TRBJ2-7; the D gene is possibly TRBD2 (7 bases). This CDR3 spans 14 amino acids. V was clipped by 9 bases and J by 9 bases, with 24 bases between them. Germline V lookup: CDR1 MNHEY, CDR2 SVGAGI. CDR3 residues: CARNRANRGGGQYF. CDR3 DNA sequence: TGTGCCAGAAACAGGGCGAATAGGGGCGGGGGGCAGTACTTC.

This clone was counted a few times. CDR3 nucleotides: TGTGCCAGCAGCGTAAGGGACTCCGGCTCTGGGGCCAACGTCCTGACTTTC. Translating gives CASSVRDSGSGANVLTF. The V gene is TRBV9, the J gene TRBJ2-6; TRBD2 might be the D (6 bases). The CDR3 consists of 17 residues. Per germline, CDR1 SGDLS and CDR2 YYNGEE. V shed 1 base and J shed 0 bases, with 11 bases lying between them.

The chain employs TRBV3-1 (or the pseudogene TRBV3-2) and TRBJ2-2; tentatively, D is TRBD1 (6 bases). Germline V gene data show CDR1 as LGHDT and CDR2 as YNNKEL (reference sequence). Trimming left V 6 bases short and J 6 bases short, with 14 bases between. CDR3 length: 14 amino acids. The CDR3, as DNA: TGTGCCAGCAGGAGGGGTGGGGGCTCCGGGGAGCTGTTTTTT. Its protein is CASRRGGGSGELFF.

The chain uses TRBV7-9 and TRBJ1-5; D not certain. Germline V gene lookup returns CDR1 SEHNR and CDR2 FQNEAQ (reference sequence). CDR3 size: 16 residues. The ends were cut back, 5 bases at V and 0 bases at J, with 14 bases in the middle. The CDR3 DNA is TGTGCCAGCAGCCCACCGACGGACTATAGCAATCAGCCCCAGCATTTT. Translating it yields CASSPPTDYSNQPQHF.

This rearrangement joins TRBV4-2 to TRBJ2-3; 13 bases line up with TRBD2. V trimming: 1 base; J trimming: 3 bases; junction bases outside the gene matches: 4. Germline V gives CDR1 LGHNA, CDR2 YNFKEQ. This CDR3 is 17 amino acids long. The CDR3 reads CASSQVLAGGRTDTQYF. CDR3 in DNA: TGTGCCAGCAGCCAAGTACTAGCGGGGGGGCGGACAGATACGCAGTATTTT.

The chain is built from TRBV9 and TRBJ1-1; 8 positions agree with TRBD1. Germline-derived CDR1 and CDR2 are SGDLS and YYNGEE. V lost 0 bases and J lost 1; bases outside the gene matches: 2. The CDR3 has 15 residues. The CDR3 protein is CASSVGTGWNTEAFF. In nucleotides, the CDR3 is TGTGCCAGCAGCGTAGGGACAGGGTGGAACACTGAAGCTTTCTTT.

This rearrangement joins TRBV15 to TRBJ2-5; 13 bases fit TRBD2. J was trimmed by 5 bases and V by 1 base; bases with no gene match: 7. Germline V gene sequence: CDR1 LNHNV, CDR2 YYDKDF (reference sequence). The CDR3 covers 17 residues. CDR3 region: CATSRGMGLAGWETQYF. In nucleotides, the CDR3 is TGTGCCACCAGCAGAGGAATGGGACTAGCGGGGTGGGAGACCCAGTACTTC.

V usage is TRBV5-6 and J usage is TRBJ2-1; the match to TRBD2 covers 12 bases. V lost 0 bases to trimming and J lost 4 bases; unmatched junction nucleotides: 5. This CDR3 comprises 17 residues. CDR1 and CDR2 (germline): SGHDT, YYEEEE. CDR3 residues: CASSLEPSGRGYNEQFF. The CDR3 bases are TGTGCCAGCAGCTTGGAGCCTAGCGGGAGGGGTTACAATGAGCAGTTCTTC.

The CDR3 DNA reads TGCGCCAGCAGGGGGGACAGGTCGGGTGAAAAACTGTTTTTT. Translated: CASRGDRSGEKLFF. This chain connects TRBV5-1 to TRBJ1-4; 8 bases align to TRBD1. This CDR3 comprises 14 residues. Germline-derived CDR1 and CDR2 are SGHRS and YFSETQ. Trimming cost V 5 bases and J 7 bases; bases outside gene matches: 7.

The chain is built from TRBV11-1 and TRBJ2-7; D is uncertain. Trimming took off 3 bases at V and 0 bases at J, with 12 bases between the two ends. Per germline, CDR1 SGHAT and CDR2 FQDESV (reference sequence). This CDR3 has 15 amino acids. CDR3 bases: TGTGCCAGCAGCTTCGGGTCCACTAACTCCTACGAGCAGTACTTC. Translation: CASSFGSTNSYEQYF.

This clone was counted between two and nine times. V and J are TRBV7-3 and TRBJ2-3; TRBD2 matches at 10 bases. There are 15 residues in the CDR3. The ends lost 4 bases at V and 0 bases at J; junction bases unmatched: 1. The germline V gene encodes CDR1 SGHTA and CDR2 FQGTGA. CDR3 in DNA: TGTGCCAGCAGCTGGACTAGCGGTAGCACAGATACGCAGTATTTT. Its protein is CASSWTSGSTDTQYF.

Note on this clone: At one end the junction does not follow the germline gene, possibly because of a read error. V and J are TRBV7-7 and TRBJ2-1, with D unresolved. Germline loops: CDR1 SSHAT, CDR2 FNYEAQ (reference sequence). The CDR3 length is 13 residues. The CDR3 sequence is CASSLEVSGEQFF. The CDR3, as DNA: TGTGCTAGCAGCTTAGAGGTCTCAGGTGAGCAGTTCTTC.

The rearrangement joins TRBV27 to TRBJ2-7; D not resolved. CDR1 and CDR2 from the germline V gene are MNHEY and SMNVEV (reference sequence). The CDR3 is made up of 14 amino acids. Trimming removed 3 bases at V and 0 bases at J, with 9 bases between. The CDR3 loop is CASSFSGDSYEQYF. Written as DNA, the CDR3 is TGTGCCAGCAGTTTCTCAGGCGACTCCTACGAGCAGTACTTC.

This clone was seen once. This rearrangement joins TRBV10-2 to TRBJ1-1; tentative D call: TRBD1 (6 bases). V lost 3 bases to trimming and J lost 8 bases, with 13 bases between them. The CDR3 extends over 13 amino acids. From germline, CDR1 is WSHSY and CDR2 SAAADI. The DNA of the CDR3 is TGCGCCAGCAGTGAAGCTAGGACAGCCGAAGCTTTCTTT. As protein: CASSEARTAEAFF.

This chain connects TRBV18 to TRBJ1-5; no definite D call. V lost 3 bases to trimming and J lost 5 bases, with 11 bases between them. The CDR3 has 14 residues. Germline-derived CDR1 and CDR2 are KGHSH and LQKENI. Here the CDR3 reads CASSPLAVDQPQHF. In DNA, the CDR3 is TGTGCCAGCTCACCCTTAGCTGTGGATCAGCCCCAGCATTTT.

The J gene is TRBJ1-5, the V gene TRBV10-2; TRBD1 matches 8 bases. The CDR3 runs 14 residues. J was trimmed by 7 bases and V by 3 bases; bases with no gene match: 5. Germline-derived CDR1 and CDR2 are WSHSY and SAAADI. The chain's CDR3 is CASSEQGERQPQHF. The CDR3 DNA reads TGCGCCAGCAGTGAACAGGGGGAGCGGCAGCCCCAGCATTTT.

The chain is built from TRBV6-4 and TRBJ2-1; TRBD2 matches 8 bases. Germline V gene lookup returns CDR1 MRHNA and CDR2 SNTAGT. The CDR3 sequence is 15 residues long. J gave up 6 bases and V 2 bases, and 6 bases lay outside the gene matches. This CDR3 is CASSDGAGASNEQFF. The CDR3 DNA reads TGTGCCAGCAGTGACGGAGCGGGAGCTAGCAATGAGCAGTTCTTC.

V is TRBV6-2 or TRBV6-3 and J is TRBJ1-2; 8 bases map to TRBD1. V lost 0 bases to trimming and J lost 8 bases; unmatched junction nucleotides: 20. This CDR3 region has 19 residues. Germline V CDR1 and CDR2: MNHEY, SVGEGT. CDR3 sequence reads: CASSYSPGQEIPPAGGYTF. The CDR3 region has the DNA TGTGCCAGCAGTTACTCTCCGGGACAGGAGATACCCCCCGCGGGAGGCTACACCTTC.

The chain has TRBV27 and TRBJ1-2, with D unresolved. This CDR3 is built from 14 residues. CDR1 is MNHEY, CDR2 SMNVEV, per germline (reference sequence). The ends were cut back, 3 bases at V and 2 bases at J, with 10 bases in the middle. CDR3 loop: CASSFGGENYGYTF. CDR3 nucleotides: TGTGCCAGCAGTTTCGGTGGGGAGAACTATGGCTACACCTTC.

The rearrangement joins TRBV29-1 to TRBJ1-3, with unresolved D. The V end lost 3 bases, the J end lost 2 bases, and 17 bases lay between the germline ends. The germline V gene has CDR1 SQVTM and CDR2 ANQGSEA. CDR3 length equals 16 residues. CDR3 bases: TGCAGCGTTGAGGTCGAGAGAAGATTAGCTGGAAACACCATATATTTT. As protein: CSVEVERRLAGNTIYF.

The chain couples TRBV21-1 to TRBJ1-6. TRBV21-1 is labeled a pseudogene. The CDR3 totals 11 residues. The CDR3 DNA follows: TGTGCCAGCAGTCCGAGGGCACCCCTCCACTTT. This translates into CASSPRAPLHF.

Turning to this clone: Other DNA sequences in this sample translate to the same CDR3. This chain links TRBV6-5 with TRBJ1-1; D is possibly TRBD1 (5 bases). CDR3 length: 14 residues. Germline assignment: CDR1 MNHEY and CDR2 SVGAGI. V was cut by 0 bases and J by 4 bases, with 9 bases left in between. In DNA form, the CDR3 reads TGTGCCAGCAGTTACTCGTCGGGGGGCACTGAAGCTTTCTTT. It is translated as CASSYSSGGTEAFF.

The chain recombines TRBV11-2 with TRBJ2-3, with D maybe TRBD1 (5 bases). The CDR3 is 14 residues long. The V gene's germline CDR1 is SGHAT and CDR2 FQNNGV. The V end was cut by 1 base, the J end by 6 bases, with 11 bases between. The CDR3 reads CASSLGAGWDTQYF. DNA of the CDR3: TGTGCCAGCAGCTTAGGGGCAGGGTGGGATACGCAGTATTTT.